This T cell receptor beta chain was identified in a study of T cells after yellow fever vaccination (dated by TCRdb to between 2018 and 2020). As for the study more broadly: The SMART-Seq v4 Ultra Low Input RNA kit was used to prepare libraries from fractions with low cell numbers. To follow T-cell clones before and after primary and booster YFV17D yellow fever vaccination, bulk TCR alpha and beta repertoires were sequenced over time. Bulk PBMC replicates and cell subsets were isolated from blood drawn at multiple timepoints before and after both primary and secondary immunization. Two healthy male donors, one aged 18 to 29 and one aged 30 to 40 years, made up the cohort. Results the study describes overall, beyond this receptor: The study included only a couple of donors, which limits how far the findings can be generalized. Most clones expanded after primary vaccination (about 96% of CD4 and roughly 90% of CD8) were re-detected after the booster, suggesting that broad memory maintenance occurred. Computational filtering was needed because FACS-sorted repertoires could contain abundant contaminating clonotypes from the bulk population. A small share of clonotypes occurred in both CD4 and CD8 compartments, likely arising from convergent recombination. The secondary T-cell response was weaker than the primary response but faster, peaking on day 5 instead of day 15.

This clonotype was seen many times. Its binding antigen is unknown. No clone much larger than this one lies a single base away; base qualities are absent. The sample's treatment or condition label, in plain terms: live attenuated yellow fever vaccine strain. A standard Ficoll-Paque protocol was used to isolate PBMCs from peripheral blood. Dynabeads CD4 and CD8 positive selection kits were used to isolate CD4 and CD8 T-cell fractions. TriZol was used to extract RNA from bulk PBMCs, CD4 and CD8 fractions, and dextramer-positive and dextramer-negative fractions. V gives up 3 bases and J gives up 1 base, and the segment between their germline ends measures 17 bases. Including the terminal cysteine and phenylalanine, the CDR3 comprises 17 residues. Left in the record is the CDR3 DNA by itself, 51 bases read in frame from the first base. CDR1 and CDR2, looked up from the germline V gene, are LGHNA and YNFKEQ.

TCRdb shows the sequencer as Illumina NovaSeq 6000. TCR cDNA was made using 5'RACE template switching, a step that added a universal primer site and unique molecular identifiers. Priming for cDNA synthesis came from both the TCR alpha and TCR beta constant segments. Library amplification used two PCR steps, and the second PCR step added sample barcodes and sequencing adapters. Sequencing of the libraries was done on either Illumina HiSeq 2500 (2x100 bp) or NovaSeq (2x150 bp). Processing in the source paper ran as follows. Demultiplexing of reads and collapsing into UMI consensus sequences were performed with MIGEC, and V(D)J alignment was carried out with MiXCR. Vaccine-responding clonotypes were defined with edgeR using replicate PBMC samples, requiring FDR below 0.01 and a log2 fold change above 5 up to day 15. Each bulk clonotype received a CD4 or CD8 identity based on whether the sequenced CD4 or CD8 repertoire contained that clonotype at higher abundance. The public reads were reprocessed in TCRdb via fastp at Q25 and MiXCR, keeping in-frame beta chains. Rows are unified per CDR3 protein, each entry keeping the most common DNA and genes. V and J calls and clone size were set by TCRdb, not the authors. The sample contains some 300,000 distinct CDR3 sequences, approximately 10% of them found a single time. The ten largest clones add up to around 3.1% of the sample.

The sequencing here drew on CD4+ T cells sorted from PBMCs, taken 5 days after the yellow fever booster vaccination. This receptor was obtained from a man younger than 35 who received the YFV17D yellow fever vaccine. The sequence links TRBV4-2 to TRBJ2-3; TRBD2 could be the D gene, as 5 bases match. The DNA sequence is as follows: TGTGCCAGCAGCCACTATTTAGCGCGGCCCGGCACAGATACGCAGTATTTT. It specifies CASSHYLARPGTDTQYF.